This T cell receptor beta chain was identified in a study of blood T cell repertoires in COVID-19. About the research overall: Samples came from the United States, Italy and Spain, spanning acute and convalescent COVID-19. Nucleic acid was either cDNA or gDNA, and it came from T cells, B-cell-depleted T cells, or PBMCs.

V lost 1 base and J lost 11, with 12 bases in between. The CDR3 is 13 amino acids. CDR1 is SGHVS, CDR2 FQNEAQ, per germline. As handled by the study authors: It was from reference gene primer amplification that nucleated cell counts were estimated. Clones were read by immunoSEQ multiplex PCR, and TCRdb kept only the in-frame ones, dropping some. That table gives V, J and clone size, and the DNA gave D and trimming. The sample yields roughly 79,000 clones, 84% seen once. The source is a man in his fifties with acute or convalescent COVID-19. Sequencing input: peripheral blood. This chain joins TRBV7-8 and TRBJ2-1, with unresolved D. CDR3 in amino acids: CASSLGVSEKQFF. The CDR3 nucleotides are TGTGCCAGCAGCTTAGGGGTGAGCGAGAAGCAGTTCTTC.